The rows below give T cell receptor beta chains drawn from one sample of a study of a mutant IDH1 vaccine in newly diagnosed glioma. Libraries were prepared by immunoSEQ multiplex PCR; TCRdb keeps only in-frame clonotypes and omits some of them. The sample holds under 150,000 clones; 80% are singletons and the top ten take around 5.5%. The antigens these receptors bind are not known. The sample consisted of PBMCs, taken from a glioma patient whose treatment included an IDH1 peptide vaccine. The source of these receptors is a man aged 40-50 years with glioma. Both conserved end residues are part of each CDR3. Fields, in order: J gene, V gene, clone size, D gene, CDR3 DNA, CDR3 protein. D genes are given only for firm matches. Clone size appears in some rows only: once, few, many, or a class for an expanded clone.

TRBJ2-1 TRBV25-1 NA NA TGTGCCAGCAGTGAATACCAGCGAAGCTACAATGAGCAGTTCTTC CASSEYQRSYNEQFF
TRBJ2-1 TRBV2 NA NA TGTGCCAGCAGACCGGGACAAAGCAATGAGCAGTTCTTC CASRPGQSNEQFF
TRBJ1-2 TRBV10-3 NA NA TGTGCCATCAGTGACCCCCCCTCCGGGGTACGGGCTGGCTACACCTTC CAISDPPSGVRAGYTF
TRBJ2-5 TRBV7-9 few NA TGTGCCAGCAGTCCCGACAGACCTGAAGAGACCCAGTACTTC CASSPDRPEETQYF
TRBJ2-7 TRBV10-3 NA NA TGTGCCATCAGGGGGGCCACCTACGAGCAGTACTTC CAIRGATYEQYF
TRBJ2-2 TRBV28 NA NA TGTGCCAGCAGTTACCTCGAGGCCGGGGAGCTGTTTTTT CASSYLEAGELFF
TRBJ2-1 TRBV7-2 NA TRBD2 TGTGCCAGCAGCTTAACACATCCGGGACTAGCGGGGGGGTACAATGAGCAGTTCTTC CASSLTHPGLAGGYNEQFF
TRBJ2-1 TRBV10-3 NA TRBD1 TGTGCCATCAGTGAGGCTGGGACAGGGTACAATGAGCAGTTCTTC CAISEAGTGYNEQFF
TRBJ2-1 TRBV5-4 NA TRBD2 TGTGCCAGCAGTTCTGGACTAGCGGGGGTTGACAATGAGCAGTTCTTC CASSSGLAGVDNEQFF
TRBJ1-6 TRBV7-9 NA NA TGTGCCAGCAGCCCCGGCGGGGGATCACCCCTCCACTTT CASSPGGGSPLHF
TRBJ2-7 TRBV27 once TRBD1 TGTGCCAGCAGTTTGTCTATTGGGGACAGGGGGCCCTACGAGCAGTACTTC CASSLSIGDRGPYEQYF
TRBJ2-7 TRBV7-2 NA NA TGTGCCAGCAGCTTAGGACTACGGGTCTACGAGCAGTACTTC CASSLGLRVYEQYF
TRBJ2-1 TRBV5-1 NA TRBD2 TGCGCCAGCAGCCCTGCTGCCCAGCGGGGGGGTAACAATGAGCAGTTCTTC CASSPAAQRGGNNEQFF
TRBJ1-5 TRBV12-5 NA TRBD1 TGTGCTAGTGGTTCGTTCACAGGGGTTAGCAATCAGCCCCAGCATTTT CASGSFTGVSNQPQHF
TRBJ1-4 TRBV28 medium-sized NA TGTGCCAGCCTTACCGCAAATGAAAAACTGTTTTTT CASLTANEKLFF
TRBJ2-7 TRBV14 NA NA TGTGCCAGCAGCCAAGATCTAACATCTCAGCAGTACTTC CASSQDLTSQQYF
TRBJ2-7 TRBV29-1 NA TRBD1 TGCAGCGCCAGACAGGGAGTGAGGACCTACGAGCAGTACTTC CSARQGVRTYEQYF
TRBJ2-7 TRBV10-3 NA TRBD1 TGTGCCATCAGTGAGAGTAGGACAGGGGGCGCTGGGCAGTACTTC CAISESRTGGAGQYF
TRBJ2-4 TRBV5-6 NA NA TGTGCCAGCAGCTCGTGGGGAGCCATTCAGTACTTC CASSSWGAIQYF
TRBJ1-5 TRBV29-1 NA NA TGCAGCGCTGGAGGGGCAGGGTCCAATCAGCCCCAGCATTTT CSAGGAGSNQPQHF
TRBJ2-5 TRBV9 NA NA TGTGCCAGCAGCCGCGAGGGGCTGGAGACCCAGTACTTC CASSREGLETQYF
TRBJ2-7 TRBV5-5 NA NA TGTGCCAGCAGACTTGGGGAGGACTCCTACGAGCAGTACTTC CASRLGEDSYEQYF
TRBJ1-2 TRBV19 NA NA TGTGCCAGTAGTATGCAGGGAGGCTATGGCTACACCTTC CASSMQGGYGYTF
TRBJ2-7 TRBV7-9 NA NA TGTGCCAGCAGCGCGGGACGGGACCAGCACTACGAGCAGTACTTC CASSAGRDQHYEQYF
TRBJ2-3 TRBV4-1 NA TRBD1 TGCGCCAGCAGCCAAGTGGGACAGGGGTCAGATACGCAGTATTTT CASSQVGQGSDTQYF
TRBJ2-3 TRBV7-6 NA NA TGTGCCAGCAGCTTAGGGAGGAATACGGGGCCAACAGATACGCAGTATTTT CASSLGRNTGPTDTQYF
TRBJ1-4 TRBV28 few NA TGTGCCAGCAGTTTATTCCGAAATGAAAAACTGTTTTTT CASSLFRNEKLFF
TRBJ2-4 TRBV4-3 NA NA TGCGCCAGCAGCCAAGTGGCAGGGAACATTCAGTACTTC CASSQVAGNIQYF
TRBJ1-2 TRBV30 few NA TGTGCCTGGAGTGTTCTCGGTGGTGGCTACACCTTC CAWSVLGGGYTF
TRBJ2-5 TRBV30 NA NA TGTGCCTGGCAGGGAAAAGAGACCCAGTACTTC CAWQGKETQYF
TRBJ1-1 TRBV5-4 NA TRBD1 TGTGCCAGCAGCTTGGCTGGACAGGGGGCGGCGGCTTTCTTT CASSLAGQGAAAFF
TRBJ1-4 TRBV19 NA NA TGTGCCTCTGCCCTGGTAGGAGAAAAACTGTTTTTT CASALVGEKLFF
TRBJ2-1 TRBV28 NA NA TGTGCCAGCAGTTTCCGGGACGTATACAATGAGCAGTTCTTC CASSFRDVYNEQFF